Detailed here is one T cell receptor beta chain. Its antigen target is currently unknown. Base quality data are lacking; no much larger clone is found one base away. Patients with a history of autoimmune disease or receiving systemic immunosuppression were excluded from the trial. Peripheral blood for TCR sequencing was collected from all dose cohorts at baseline, on cycle 4 day 1, and on cycle 7 day 1. Samples came from an open-label, multicenter, first-in-human phase I dose-escalation trial of ivuxolimab. Adults with locally advanced or metastatic melanoma, renal cell, hepatocellular, or head and neck squamous cell carcinoma were enrolled in the trial. CD4+ and CD8+ T cells were sorted separately from peripheral blood before TCR sequencing. The data derive from a study of OX40 agonist ivuxolimab in advanced cancers. Some background on the complete study: Ivuxolimab, which targeted the costimulatory receptor OX40 (CD134), was an agonistic, fully human IgG2 monoclonal antibody. Of the approximately 50 patients in dose escalation, around 19 had hepatocellular carcinoma, some 15 had melanoma, 9 had renal cell carcinoma and 9 had head and neck cancer. The purpose of peripheral TCRbeta sequencing was to test whether ivuxolimab changed TCR sequence diversity and led to clonal T-cell expansion. The paper covers the monotherapy dose-escalation part of the phase I ivuxolimab trial, which included N = 52 patients. Intravenous ivuxolimab was administered to patients every 2 weeks at six dose levels: 0.01, 0.1, 0.3, 1.5, 3 and 10 mg/kg. Patients were allowed to have had prior anti-PD-1, anti-PD-L1 or anti-CTLA-4 therapy, and less than 45% of the dose-escalation patients had previously received checkpoint inhibitors. Three dose-escalation patients achieved partial responses, one with hepatocellular carcinoma and two with cutaneous melanoma. The dose-escalation cohort was 82.7% male with a mean age of roughly 62 years, ranging from roughly 23 to 90.

To sequence the TCRbeta CDR3 region, genomic DNA was isolated from the sorted cells. The immunoSEQ Assay was used for sequencing of TCRbeta CDR3 regions. TCRdb obtained this table from immuneACCESS and retained in-frame rearrangements with V and J assigned. These tables miss some clones; where compared with another copy, unresolved V genes account for less than half of the shortfall, and the remainder is unexplained. In all, the sample holds about 84,000 clones, and about 93% of those were seen once. 9.5% to 12% of the sample belongs to the ten largest clones. The paper as a whole reports these results and caveats: Antigen specificity was not determined for the clonally expanded peripheral T cells. Clonal expansion of both CD4+ and CD8+ blood T cells was observed from baseline to week 6 at doses 0.1 to 3.0 mg/kg. In the 0.1-3.0 mg/kg groups, partial responders were among the patients with the lowest normalized peripheral clonal expansion, particularly in CD8+ T cells. Low levels of normalized T-cell clonal expansion were also seen in some patients who did not respond. After ivuxolimab, expanded clones were on average more numerous among CD8+ T cells than among CD4+ T cells.

From its cysteine to its phenylalanine, the CDR3 spans 15 amino acids. Kept here is only the CDR3 DNA, which spans 45 bases and is read in frame from base 1. At the junction V is shortened by 0 bases and J by 4 bases, with 13 bases in between. Per the germline V gene (reference sequence), SGHAT is the CDR1 and FQDESV is the CDR2. The receptor's source is an adult with an advanced solid tumor such as melanoma, head and neck, liver or kidney cancer. The chain links TRBV11-1 with TRBJ2-7, with no D gene named confidently. Sequenced material: CD4+ or CD8+ T cells sorted from blood, taken in a trial of the OX40 agonist ivuxolimab. In nucleotide form, the sequence is TGTGCCAGCAGCTTAGCGCCGGGCCTAGTTTACGAGCAGTACTTC. Protein translation: CASSLAPGLVYEQYF.